This passage covers 2 T cell receptor beta chains from one sample sequenced in a study of blood T cell repertoires in COVID-19. Assay: immunoSEQ multiplex PCR; the TCRdb copy retains only in-frame clones and omits some. The repertoire holds about 71,000 clones, approximately 85% seen once, with approximately 4.8% in the top ten. Sequenced: peripheral blood. All receptors derive from a man aged 80 or over with acute or convalescent COVID-19.

This chain links TRBV6-5 with TRBJ2-1; unclear D gene. This CDR3 is built from 15 residues. Trimming removed 0 bases from V and 0 bases from J, with 6 bases in between. Germline-derived CDR1 and CDR2 are MNHEY and SVGAGI. DNA of the CDR3: TGTGCCAGCAGTTACTCTCGCAGCTCCTACAATGAGCAGTTCTTC. It encodes CASSYSRSSYNEQFF.

This clone has a handful of counts. The V and J genes are TRBV5-1 and TRBJ2-4, with 16 nucleotides matching TRBD2. The CDR3 is 17 amino acids. Germline V gene sequence: CDR1 SGHRS, CDR2 YFSETQ. V shed 4 bases and J 7 bases; nucleotides not matched to a gene: 8. DNA for the CDR3: TGCGCCAGCAGCCAGGGACTAGCGGGAGGGCCAGGCAACATTCAGTACTTC. Translation gives CASSQGLAGGPGNIQYF. The full variable domain, rest sourced from reference TRBV5-1 and TRBJ2-4, is KAGVTQTPRYLIKTRGQQVTLSCSPISGHRSVSWYQQTPGQGLQFLFEYFSETQRNKGNFPGRFSGRQFSNSRSEMNVSTLELGDSALYLCASSQGLAGGPGNIQYFGAGTRLSVL.